The following is a T cell receptor beta chain sequence with its context. The data were taken from a study of blood T cells in healthy people across ages. Together with a sample-barcoded 5' primer, a J-beta primer mix was included in a second PCR lasting about 7 to 11 cycles. The authors tagged each cDNA molecule using a template-switch adaptor with 12 random nucleotides. Each sample yielded at least 2.5 million CDR3-containing paired-end reads. TCRdb itself ran the 5' RACE reads through MiXCR, one entry per CDR3 protein. The data show about 1.1 million distinct CDR3 sequences, 35% to 40% seen once. Germline values: CDR1 ENHRY, CDR2 SYGVKD. The CDR3 consists of 17 residues. Extracted total RNA amounted to at least 6 micrograms for each sample.

The sequence derives from a man between 18 and 35 years old in good health. The sequencing sample was made of blood. The J gene is TRBJ2-5, the V gene TRBV10-3, with 7 bases aligning to TRBD1. The tail of the sequence fits TRBJ2-7 better, so the J call may be wrong. CDR3: CAISEWGQGQIPAEQYF. CDR3 nucleotides: TGTGCCATCAGTGAGTGGGGCCAGGGACAGATCCCCGCCGAGCAGTACTTC.